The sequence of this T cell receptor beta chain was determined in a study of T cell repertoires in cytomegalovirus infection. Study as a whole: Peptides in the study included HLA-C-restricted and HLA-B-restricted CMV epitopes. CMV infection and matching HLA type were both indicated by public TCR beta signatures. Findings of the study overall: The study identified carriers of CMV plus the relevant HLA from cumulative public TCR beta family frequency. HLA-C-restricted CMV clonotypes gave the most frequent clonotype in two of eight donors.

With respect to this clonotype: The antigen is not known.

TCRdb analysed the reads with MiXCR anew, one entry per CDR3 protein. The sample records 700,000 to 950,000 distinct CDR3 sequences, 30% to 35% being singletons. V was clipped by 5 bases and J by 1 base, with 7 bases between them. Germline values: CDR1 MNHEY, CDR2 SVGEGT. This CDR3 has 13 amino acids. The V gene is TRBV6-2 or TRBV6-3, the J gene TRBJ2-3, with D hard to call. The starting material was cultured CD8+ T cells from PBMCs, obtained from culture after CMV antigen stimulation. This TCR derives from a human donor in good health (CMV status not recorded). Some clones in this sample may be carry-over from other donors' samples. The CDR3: CASSNIGTDTQYF. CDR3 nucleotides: TGTGCCAGCAGTAACATAGGCACAGATACGCAGTATTTT.